This T cell receptor beta chain originates from a study of cytomegalovirus exposure and HLA in healthy donors. The study's findings and limits: The tendency of first-cohort TCR clusters to co-occur in the roughly 130 validation repertoires was the finding of a later analysis. Cytomegalovirus association was assigned to more than 150 TCR beta chains.

CDR3 length: 17 residues. V was trimmed by 4 bases and J by 8 bases, leaving 23 bases between them. Germline CDR1 reads MDHEN; CDR2 reads SYDVKM. Only in-frame clones appear in the TCRdb table, and some are missing; sequencing was by immunoSEQ multiplex PCR. The table records 110,000 or so clones, 70% to 90% of them present only once. The donors were members of the approximately 120-subject validation cohort (separate from the 666-subject first cohort). Remarks on this clone: Antigen: not known.

The TCR was taken from a woman under 30 in good health and CMV-seronegative. Source material: PBMCs. The chain employs TRBV28 and TRBJ1-4; perhaps TRBD1 as D (5 bases). CDR3 nucleotides: TGTGCCAGCAGTTCTCCCTACCCTCCGCCGAAGGGGGAAAAACTGTTTTTT. It specifies CASSSPYPPPKGEKLFF.